This T cell receptor beta chain was sequenced for a study of T cells after yellow fever vaccination. On the study more broadly: Where fractions had low cell numbers, libraries were prepared from them with the SMART-Seq v4 Ultra Low Input RNA kit. Broader study findings: Most primary-vaccination clones reappeared after the booster (just under 98% CD4, more than 70% CD8). Across the CD4 and CD8 compartments, a small share of clonotypes was present in both.

As to this clonotype: Its antigen is currently unknown.

V gave up 3 bases and J gave up 6 bases, with 12 bases separating them. Germline V gives CDR1 DFQATT, CDR2 SNEGSKA (reference sequence). This CDR3 comprises 13 residues. Using its own MiXCR run on the 5' RACE reads, TCRdb lists one record per CDR3 protein. The sample shows some 300,000 distinct CDR3 sequences, approximately 8% of them seen only once. The input for sequencing was PBMCs, taken around 45 days after the first yellow fever vaccination. This chain uses TRBV20-1 with TRBJ2-1; D is uncertain. This sequence was found in a man aged 18 to 35 who received the YFV17D yellow fever vaccine. CDR3 sequence reads: CSASGPLGNEQFF. The DNA of the CDR3 is TGCAGTGCTAGTGGGCCCCTAGGCAATGAGCAGTTCTTC.